The 23 T cell receptor beta chains presented below share a single source sample, sequenced in a study of response to subunit inactivated influenza vaccine (dated by TCRdb to 2017 to 2018). Library creation used RT-PCR. Instrument used: Illumina HiSeq 2500. TCRdb reanalyzed the raw reads on its own, using fastp at Q25 for trimming and MiXCR for clone calling, and kept in-frame beta chains. Rows with one shared CDR3 protein collapse into an entry with the most common genes and DNA. The sample table lists roughly 500,000 distinct CDR3 sequences, 16% of them with a count of one. 3% of the sample rests with the top ten. The input for sequencing was CD4+ T cells sorted from PBMCs, taken less than 30 months after vaccination. These receptors originate from a man between 50 and 69 years old who received an inactivated influenza vaccine. Donor details come from another sample of the same person, matched by shared clones.

The chain combines TRBV7-2 with TRBJ2-1; D possibly uses TRBD1 or TRBD2 (7 bases each). Looked up from germline, CDR1 is SGHTA and CDR2 is FQGNSA. The CDR3 sequence is 15 residues long. Between the trimmed V and J ends, which lost 3 bases and 6 bases, there was a span of 15 bases. CDR3 in amino acids: CASSFSGGVFNEQFF. The CDR3 DNA sequence: TGTGCCAGCAGCTTCTCAGGGGGGGTCTTCAATGAGCAGTTCTTC.

The rearrangement links TRBV10-3 to TRBJ1-5; D may be TRBD1 (5 bases). Germline CDR1 and CDR2: ENHRY and SYGVKD. CDR3 length: 15 amino acids. V was cut by 4 bases and J by 0 bases, with 10 bases left in between. CDR3 in DNA: TGTGCCATCAGTGCGGGGGTGAATAGCAATCAGCCCCAGCATTTT. It encodes CAISAGVNSNQPQHF.

This rearrangement joins TRBV20-1 to TRBJ1-5, with a possible D match to TRBD1 (6 bases). Germline values: CDR1 DFQATT, CDR2 SNEGSKA (reference sequence). The CDR3 covers 13 residues. Trimming removed 6 bases at V and 3 bases at J, with 12 bases between. CDR3 nucleotide sequence: TGCAGTGCCGTTACAGGGATCAATCAGCCCCAGCATTTT. This gives the protein CSAVTGINQPQHF.

This clonotype was recorded a few times. The CDR3, as DNA: TGTGCCAGCAGTAGGGGACTAGTACCCTACAATGAGCAGTTCTTC. Translation: CASSRGLVPYNEQFF. The chain couples TRBV6-4 to TRBJ2-1, with 8 bases lining up with TRBD2. The germline CDR1 and CDR2 sequences are MRHNA and SNTAGT. CDR3 length equals 15 residues. V was pared by 5 bases and J by 2 bases, with 5 bases of the junction left unmatched.

The chain carries TRBV28 and TRBJ1-2; 8 bases line up with TRBD1. The germline V gene encodes CDR1 MDHEN and CDR2 SYDVKM. This CDR3 has 15 residues. V shed 3 bases and J 7 bases; nucleotides not matched to a gene: 10. In DNA form, the CDR3 reads TGTGCCAGCAGTTTGGACAGGGTGCGATCAGGTGGCTACACCTTC. This gives the protein CASSLDRVRSGGYTF.

This clonotype was counted a few times. V usage is TRBV24-1 and J usage is TRBJ2-5; D is unresolved. Trimming removed 4 bases from V and 2 bases from J, with 7 bases in between. The CDR3 runs 13 residues. Germline values: CDR1 KGHDR, CDR2 SFDVKD. In nucleotides, the CDR3 is TGTGCCACCAGTGACCACGGGCAAGAGACCCAGTACTTC. This codes for CATSDHGQETQYF.

V is TRBV11-2 and J is TRBJ2-7; 7 bases match TRBD2. V lost 1 base, J lost 7 bases, and 4 bases stayed unmatched. The CDR3 contains 13 residues. The germline gives CDR1 SGHAT, CDR2 FQNNGV. The CDR3 DNA reads TGTGCCAGCAGCTTAGGGACTAGGAGGGAGCAGTACTTC. Translated, it gives CASSLGTRREQYF.

The gene calls are TRBV7-2 and TRBJ2-3; 13 bases fit TRBD2. V lost 5 bases to trimming and J lost 1 base; unmatched junction nucleotides: 3. CDR1 is SGHTA, CDR2 FQGNSA, per germline. The CDR3 is 16 residues long. The CDR3 DNA is TGTGCCAGCAGCATAGGACTAGCGGGGGGCACAGATACGCAGTATTTT. Translating gives CASSIGLAGGTDTQYF.

The CDR3 DNA follows: TGTGCCAGCAAGTCCGGTGTCGAGACCCAGTACTTC. As protein: CASKSGVETQYF. This chain uses TRBV6-1 with TRBJ2-5, with no clear D. Trimming removed 7 bases at V and 5 bases at J, with 11 bases between. This CDR3 is 12 amino acids long. Per germline, CDR1 MNHNS and CDR2 SASEGT.

The rearrangement uses TRBV15 and TRBJ2-7, with D hard to call. This CDR3 region has 14 residues. The germline gives CDR1 LNHNV, CDR2 YYDKDF (reference sequence). Trimming took 0 bases from V and 3 from J, leaving 9 bases between them. The CDR3 DNA reads TGTGCCACCAGCAGAGATCAAGGGTACTACGAGCAGTACTTC. Its translation is CATSRDQGYYEQYF.

This clonotype has ten or more counts. In nucleotides, the CDR3 is TGCAGTGCTCATGGCCGCGGGACTACCTACGAGCAGTACTTC. It translates to CSAHGRGTTYEQYF. The rearrangement uses TRBV20-1 and TRBJ2-7; 7 nucleotides match TRBD2. The CDR3 extends over 14 amino acids. From germline, CDR1 is DFQATT and CDR2 SNEGSKA (reference sequence). V shed 5 bases and J 2 bases; nucleotides not matched to a gene: 9.

This clonotype was observed a handful of times. The chain is built from TRBV7-2 and TRBJ2-7, with D possibly matching TRBD2 (5 bases). V dropped 0 bases and J dropped 0 bases, with 15 bases sitting between them. CDR1 is SGHTA and CDR2 is FQGNSA in the germline V gene. The CDR3 runs to 17 residues. In nucleotides, the CDR3 is TGTGCCAGCAGCTTAGCAAGTGGAGGAACGGCCTCCTACGAGCAGTACTTC. Amino acid sequence: CASSLASGGTASYEQYF. Combining the CDR3 with reference TRBV7-2 and TRBJ2-7 gives the whole variable domain GAGVSQSPSNKVTEKGKDVELRCDPISGHTALYWYRQSLGQGLEFLIYFQGNSAPDKSGLPSDRFSAERTGGSVSTLTIQRTQQEDSAVYLCASSLASGGTASYEQYFGPGTRLTVT.

The V and J genes are TRBV19 and TRBJ2-7, with D uncertain. The CDR3 loop spans 13 amino acids. Germline V gives CDR1 LNHDA, CDR2 SQIVND (reference sequence). With 9 bases removed from V and 2 bases from J, the gap between germline ends came to 14 bases. CDR3 amino acids: CASSEAFTYEQYF. The CDR3 bases are TGTGCCAGCTCCGAGGCGTTCACCTACGAGCAGTACTTC.

This clonotype was detected many times. V gene TRBV20-1 combines with J gene TRBJ1-4; unclear D gene. Germline V lookup: CDR1 DFQATT, CDR2 SNEGSKA (reference sequence). The CDR3 consists of 16 residues. Trimming stripped 0 bases from V and 2 bases from J, with 13 bases between. This CDR3 reads CSARDIMSGTNEKLFF. DNA for the CDR3: TGCAGTGCTAGAGATATTATGTCCGGCACTAATGAAAAACTGTTTTTT.

This clonotype was recorded a few times. The CDR3 sequence: CASGKLNTEAFF. CDR3 coding DNA: TGTGCCAGCGGCAAGTTGAACACTGAAGCTTTCTTT. The genes are TRBV14 and TRBJ1-1; no definite D call. The V gene lost 8 bases and the J gene lost 0 bases, with 7 bases spanning the gap. The CDR3 runs 12 residues. Germline V CDR1 and CDR2: SGHDN, FVKESK. The entire variable domain, with the rest obtained from reference TRBV14 and TRBJ1-1, is as follows: EAGVTQFPSHSVIEKGQTVTLRCDPISGHDNLYWYRRVMGKEIKFLLHFVKESKQDESGMPNNRFLAERTGGTYSTLKVQPAELEDSGVYFCASGKLNTEAFFGQGTRLTVV.

This clonotype was detected a few times. This sequence joins TRBV24-1 and TRBJ2-5; either TRBD1 or TRBD2 may fit D (5 bases each). The CDR3 has 15 amino acids. V was clipped by 4 bases and J by 5 bases, with 16 bases between them. The germline V gene has CDR1 KGHDR and CDR2 SFDVKD. CDR3 residues: CATSEGTSLGETQYF. CDR3 coding DNA: TGTGCCACCAGTGAAGGGACGTCGCTGGGCGAGACCCAGTACTTC.

The DNA of the CDR3 is TGTGCCAGCAGTGATGGGGGGCACGGAAACACCATATATTTT. Encoded protein: CASSDGGHGNTIYF. The V and J genes are TRBV25-1 and TRBJ1-3; tentative D call: TRBD1 (6 bases). With 3 bases removed from V and 4 bases from J, the gap between germline ends came to 10 bases. Germline loops: CDR1 MGHDK, CDR2 SYGVNS. The CDR3 spans 14 residues.

This clonotype turned up a few times. This rearrangement joins TRBV28 to TRBJ2-3, with 14 bases that match TRBD2. V gave up 2 bases and J gave up 2 bases; unmatched junction bases: 9. CDR1 is MDHEN and CDR2 is SYDVKM in the germline V gene. The CDR3 consists of 19 residues. The CDR3 protein is CASSLPIPGLAGATDTQYF. As DNA, the CDR3 is TGTGCCAGCAGTTTACCGATTCCGGGACTAGCGGGAGCCACAGATACGCAGTATTTT.

The CDR3 DNA is TGCGCCAGCAGCCGGAGCCCTAGCGGGGGCCAAGAGACCCAGTACTTC. This encodes CASSRSPSGGQETQYF. The gene calls are TRBV5-1 and TRBJ2-5; 10 nucleotides line up with TRBD2. There are 16 residues in the CDR3. J lost 1 base, V lost 4 bases, and 7 bases had no gene match. Germline CDR1 and CDR2: SGHRS and YFSETQ.

This clonotype was detected many times. V and J are TRBV7-7 and TRBJ2-5; 7 bases fit TRBD2. The CDR3 runs 15 residues. Germline loops: CDR1 SSHAT, CDR2 FNYEAQ (reference sequence). V was pared by 5 bases and J by 1 base, with 7 bases of the junction left unmatched. The CDR3 DNA reads as TGTGCCAGCAGCGAAAATCCGGGAGGCCAAGAGACCCAGTACTTC. This gives the protein CASSENPGGQETQYF. Based on the CDR3 plus reference TRBV7-7 and TRBJ2-5, the full variable domain is GAGVSQSPRYKVTKRGQDVTLRCDPISSHATLYWYQQALGQGPEFLTYFNYEAQPDKSGLPSDRFSAERPEGSISTLTIQRTEQRDSAMYRCASSENPGGQETQYFGPGTRLLVL.

This clonotype was counted a few times. This chain connects TRBV7-2 to TRBJ1-4; 10 nucleotides line up with TRBD1. After removal of 2 bases from V and 4 bases from J, the junction contained 7 bases not matched to a gene. CDR3 length: 17 amino acids. Germline CDR1 reads SGHTA; CDR2 reads FQGNSA. CDR3 sequence (DNA): TGTGCCAGCAGCTTATTGGGTGGGGACAGGGGTAATGAAAAACTGTTTTTT. Translated, it gives CASSLLGGDRGNEKLFF.

The chain joins TRBV20-1 to TRBJ2-1; 8 positions agree with TRBD1. This CDR3 spans 13 amino acids. The V segment lost 8 bases and the J segment 8 bases; nucleotides outside the gene matches: 11. The germline gives CDR1 DFQATT, CDR2 SNEGSKA (reference sequence). The CDR3 DNA reads TGCAGTTGGAGCAGGGCAGGGGGCGATGAGCAGTTCTTC. Amino acid sequence: CSWSRAGGDEQFF.

This chain uses TRBV20-1 with TRBJ1-5; perhaps TRBD1 as D (6 bases). V was clipped by 6 bases and J by 5 bases, with 11 bases between them. Germline CDR1 is DFQATT and CDR2 is SNEGSKA (reference sequence). CDR3 length: 12 residues. For the CDR3, the DNA is TGCAGTGCCAAGACAGGAGATCAGCCCCAGCATTTT. Protein sequence: CSAKTGDQPQHF.